These T cell receptor beta chains were read from a single sample in a study of brain T cells in children with intractable seizures. Data came from immunoSEQ multiplex PCR; TCRdb stores just in-frame clones and leaves some out. The sample holds about 350,000 clones; more than 85% are singletons and the top ten take roughly 5.8%. The source material was peripheral blood, sampled more than 4 months after surgery. These receptor sequences come from a boy in the first two years of life with tuberous sclerosis and intractable seizures. Each CDR3 is given with its conserved first and last residue. The D gene is left open where the match is weak. Clone size, where shown, is once, few, many, or a class for clones that have expanded.

>TRBV4-1|TRBJ2-7|.|TRBD1
CASSPGQGYYEQYF
TGCGCCAGCAGCCCCGGACAGGGGTACTACGAGCAGTACTTC
>TRBV27|TRBJ2-7|.|.
CASPSDPKIIYEQYF
TGTGCCAGCCCTTCTGACCCAAAGATCATCTACGAGCAGTACTTC
>TRBV18|TRBJ1-6|.|.
CASSRTGPILHF
TGTGCCAGCTCACGAACCGGGCCCATTCTCCACTTT
>TRBV5-1|TRBJ2-1|.|.
CASSFSGFLYNEQFF
TGCGCCAGCAGCTTCAGCGGTTTTCTTTACAATGAGCAGTTCTTC
>TRBV30|TRBJ2-1|.|.
CAWSAWGRGHYNEQFF
TGTGCCTGGAGTGCCTGGGGGAGGGGACATTACAATGAGCAGTTCTTC
>TRBV6-1|TRBJ1-5|.|.
CASSEAGPHGQPQHF
TGTGCCAGCAGTGAAGCGGGGCCGCACGGTCAGCCCCAGCATTTT
>TRBV2|TRBJ1-6|.|.
CASSGGPPLHF
TGTGCCAGCAGTGGCGGGCCGCCCCTCCACTTT
>TRBV5-1|TRBJ2-5|.|.
CASSYLGGATETQYF
TGCGCCAGCAGCTACCTTGGGGGGGCCACAGAGACCCAGTACTTC
>TRBV27|TRBJ2-3|.|.
CASSFSRVRTDTQYF
TGTGCCAGCAGTTTTTCTAGGGTCCGTACAGATACGCAGTATTTT
>TRBV4-1|TRBJ2-7|.|.
CASSQGGGYEQYF
TGCGCCAGCAGCCAAGGAGGTGGCTACGAGCAGTACTTC
>TRBV10-2|TRBJ2-5|.|TRBD2
CASSGLAGVQETQYF
TGCGCCAGCAGTGGACTAGCGGGGGTACAAGAGACCCAGTACTTC
>TRBV11-3|TRBJ2-7|.|TRBD2
CASSLLAGSYEQYF
TGTGCCAGCAGCTTACTAGCGGGCTCCTACGAGCAGTACTTC
>TRBV2|TRBJ1-1|.|.
CASRRGEVEAFF
TGTGCCAGCAGGCGGGGGGAGGTTGAAGCTTTCTTT
>TRBV2|TRBJ2-7|.|TRBD2
CASAGLAGTYEQYF
TGTGCCAGCGCGGGACTAGCGGGGACCTACGAGCAGTACTTC
>TRBV9|TRBJ2-1|once|TRBD1
CASSVGGGLTGGFNDEQFF
TGTGCCAGCAGCGTAGGTGGGGGCTTAACAGGGGGCTTCAACGATGAGCAGTTCTTC
>TRBV19|TRBJ2-5|.|TRBD1
CATTDRRETQYF
TGTGCCACCACGGACAGGAGGGAGACCCAGTACTTC
>TRBV7-9|TRBJ2-1|.|TRBD2
CASSLAKRGGSNEQFF
TGTGCCAGCAGCTTAGCGAAACGGGGGGGTTCCAATGAGCAGTTCTTC
>TRBV5-1|TRBJ1-1|.|.
CASSLAHSGRLAEAFF
TGCGCCAGCAGCTTGGCCCACTCCGGGAGATTGGCTGAAGCTTTCTTT
>TRBV7-9|TRBJ1-1|.|.
CASSLEGGARAFF
TGTGCCAGCAGCTTAGAAGGGGGGGCCCGGGCTTTCTTT
>TRBV5-1|TRBJ2-3|.|.
CASSFRVGTSTDTQYF
TGCGCCAGCAGCTTCAGGGTGGGGACTAGCACAGATACGCAGTATTTT
>TRBV9|TRBJ2-3|.|.
CASSPRMYTDTQYF
TGTGCCAGCAGCCCTCGAATGTACACAGATACGCAGTATTTT
>TRBV3-1/TRBV3-2|TRBJ2-5|.|.
CASSQDWVRQETQYF
TGTGCCAGCAGCCAAGATTGGGTACGACAAGAGACCCAGTACTTC
>TRBV4-1|TRBJ2-7|.|.
CASSQLETEVNDEQYF
TGCGCCAGCAGCCAATTAGAGACGGAGGTCAACGACGAGCAGTACTTC
>TRBV18|TRBJ1-1|.|.
CASSPQLRFEAFF
TGTGCCAGCTCACCACAGCTCCGCTTCGAAGCTTTCTTT
>TRBV20-1|TRBJ2-1|.|.
CSADIYNEQFF
TGCAGTGCCGATATATACAATGAGCAGTTCTTC